The clone carrying this TCR beta chain was picked up a small number of times. The data belong to a study of blood T cell repertoires in COVID-19. Study information: There were acute and convalescent COVID-19 samples, and they came from the United States, Italy and Spain. PBMCs, B-cell-depleted T cells, or T cells were the source of the cDNA or gDNA that made up the material.

Original data processing: For nucleated cells, counts were estimated from reference gene primer amplification. The method was immunoSEQ multiplex PCR; TCRdb's version includes in-frame clones alone and lacks a portion of them. V and J calls and clone size are as listed in that table; D and trimming were resolved from the DNA. The sample includes 120,000 to 150,000 clones, roughly 80% of them seen just once. This CDR3 comprises 14 residues. From germline, CDR1 is MDHEN and CDR2 SYDVKM. Between the trimmed V and J ends, which lost 2 bases and 4 bases, there was a span of 11 bases. The chain is built from TRBV28 and TRBJ1-1, with D possibly matching TRBD1 (5 bases). The TCR comes from a man aged 50-60 years with acute or convalescent COVID-19. The sequencing sample was made of peripheral blood. This chain's CDR3 is CASSLSRVPTEAFF. CDR3 nucleotides: TGTGCCAGCAGTTTAAGCAGGGTGCCCACTGAAGCTTTCTTT.